This entry lists 2 T cell receptor beta chains sequenced from one sample in a study of T cell repertoires in cytomegalovirus infection. No antigen has been identified for these receptors. MiXCR, applied by TCRdb to the reads, yields one record per CDR3 protein. Of some 350,000 distinct CDR3 sequences detected, about 35% appear once; the ten largest clones hold roughly 12%. Sequencing was performed on cultured PBMCs, taken from culture after CMV antigen stimulation. Receptors were obtained from a human donor in good health (CMV status not recorded). Some clones in this sample may be carry-over from other donors' samples.

The chain joins TRBV12-3 or TRBV12-4 to TRBJ2-7, with 10 bases lining up with TRBD2. V was pared by 6 bases and J by 3 bases, with 5 bases of the junction left unmatched. The CDR3 is 14 amino acids. DNA of the CDR3: TGTGCCAGCAGACCTAGCGGGAGCTACTACGAGCAGTACTTC. Its translation: CASRPSGSYYEQYF.

This clonotype has just a few counts. Here the CDR3 DNA reads TGTGCCAGCCCCTCCATCACTGAAGCTTTCTTT. Translating gives CASPSITEAFF. J is TRBJ1-1 and V is TRBV6-1; the D is unclear. Trimming removed 8 bases from V and 4 bases from J, with 8 bases in between. The CDR3 is 11 amino acids. The germline CDR1 and CDR2 sequences are MNHNS and SASEGT.